Below, one T cell receptor beta chain is given with its context. This sample is drawn from a study of blood T cell repertoires in COVID-19. Overall study context: Acute and convalescent COVID-19 samples came from the United States, Italy and Spain. Sources were T cells, B-cell-depleted T cells, or PBMCs; the material itself was cDNA or gDNA.

Original data processing: Researchers report that nucleated cell counts were estimated from reference gene primer amplification. Some clones are missing from TCRdb's copy, which holds only in-frame ones; the method was immunoSEQ multiplex PCR. The V and J calls and clone size are taken from that table; D and trimming were inferred from the DNA. Of under 350,000 clones listed, 70% to 90% were seen once; the top ten hold more than 9.5%. The source of this sequence is a woman aged 70-85 years with acute or convalescent COVID-19. Source material: peripheral blood.

CDR3 in DNA: TGTGCCAGCAGCTATGGAGGGCGAAGGGGGGAGCTGTTTTTT. It codes for CASSYGGRRGELFF. This sequence joins TRBV11-3 and TRBJ2-2, with D perhaps matching TRBD2 (6 bases). The CDR3 is made up of 14 amino acids. Germline V gene data show CDR1 as SGHNT and CDR2 as YENEEA. The ends were cut back, 4 bases at V and 8 bases at J, with 14 bases in the middle.